One and the same sample provided the 19 T cell receptor beta chains below, sequenced in a study of blood T cell repertoires in COVID-19. Produced via immunoSEQ multiplex PCR; TCRdb's table is partial and in-frame only. The profile shows 350,000 to 450,000 clones, around 85% of them singletons. The sequencing sample was made of peripheral blood. These receptors all stem from a woman under 30 with acute or convalescent COVID-19.

This rearrangement joins TRBV7-3 to TRBJ2-2; a weak D match, TRBD2 (6 bases). V was cut by 0 bases and J by 0 bases, with 14 bases left in between. The CDR3 totals 18 residues. The germline CDR1 and CDR2 sequences are SGHTA and FQGTGA. The CDR3 bases are TGTGCCAGCAGCTTAACGTTAGGGCGGGGCTCGAACACCGGGGAGCTGTTTTTT. It encodes CASSLTLGRGSNTGELFF.

This chain connects TRBV9 to TRBJ1-4; 8 bases align to TRBD1. The CDR3 extends over 14 amino acids. The germline V gene encodes CDR1 SGDLS and CDR2 YYNGEE. The V segment lost 4 bases and the J segment 8 bases; nucleotides outside the gene matches: 7. This CDR3 reads CASSSQGGSEKLFF. DNA for the CDR3: TGTGCCAGCAGCTCACAGGGGGGAAGCGAAAAACTGTTTTTT.

V is TRBV6-5 and J is TRBJ2-7; 10 bases line up with TRBD2. CDR3 length: 15 amino acids. The V gene's germline CDR1 is MNHEY and CDR2 SVGAGI. V shed 4 bases and J 2 bases; nucleotides not matched to a gene: 5. This chain's CDR3 is CASSLVAGGTYEQYF. The CDR3 coding sequence is TGTGCCAGCAGTTTAGTAGCGGGAGGCACCTACGAGCAGTACTTC.

This rearrangement joins TRBV14 to TRBJ2-2, with 13 bases fitting TRBD2. This CDR3 has 14 amino acids. V lost 5 bases and J lost 10; bases outside the gene matches: 4. Germline CDR1 and CDR2: SGHDN and FVKESK. The CDR3 nucleotides read TGTGCCAGCAGCGCGGGACTAGCGGGATTGGAGCTGTTTTTT. This codes for CASSAGLAGLELFF. Supplemented by reference TRBV14 and TRBJ2-2, the full variable domain reads EAGVTQFPSHSVIEKGQTVTLRCDPISGHDNLYWYRRVMGKEIKFLLHFVKESKQDESGMPNNRFLAERTGGTYSTLKVQPAELEDSGVYFCASSAGLAGLELFFGEGSRLTVL.

The chain has TRBV4-1 and TRBJ1-3, with D possibly matching TRBD1 (5 bases). The CDR3 spans 15 residues. V dropped 1 base and J dropped 5 bases, with 12 bases sitting between them. Germline CDR1 and CDR2: MGHRA and YSYEKL. CDR3 region: CASSQVGPGRNTIYF. CDR3 DNA: TGCGCCAGCAGCCAAGTCGGGCCAGGGAGAAACACCATATATTTT.

The chain is built from TRBV9 and TRBJ2-6; D might be TRBD1 (6 bases). V dropped 1 base and J dropped 2 bases, with 13 bases sitting between them. The CDR3 runs to 17 residues. Germline CDR1 is SGDLS and CDR2 is YYNGEE. The CDR3 reads CASSVRTVLAGANVLTF. The DNA for the CDR3 is TGTGCCAGCAGCGTAAGGACAGTGTTAGCTGGGGCCAACGTCCTGACTTTC.

The rearrangement uses TRBV19 and TRBJ1-6; 7 bases are shared with TRBD1. V dropped 4 bases and J dropped 11; count of bases not matched to a gene: 14. Germline V lookup: CDR1 LNHDA, CDR2 SQIVND (reference sequence). The CDR3 consists of 16 residues. Here the CDR3 DNA reads TGTGCCAGTAGTACCCCAAGACAGGGCGCAGGACCACCCCTCCACTTT. Protein sequence: CASSTPRQGAGPPLHF. The full variable domain, with the rest looked up from reference TRBV19 and TRBJ1-6, is DGGITQSPKYLFRKEGQNVTLSCEQNLNHDAMYWYRQDPGQGLRLIYYSQIVNDFQKGDIAEGYSVSREKKESFPLTVTSAQKNPTAFYLCASSTPRQGAGPPLHFGNGTRLTVT.

The chain joins TRBV9 to TRBJ2-1; 12 bases fit TRBD2. The CDR3 spans 16 residues. Germline lookup yields CDR1 SGDLS and CDR2 YYNGEE. J was trimmed by 7 bases and V by 3 bases; bases with no gene match: 8. CDR3 DNA: TGTGCCAGCAGCGCCGCCGGACTAGCGGGAAATAATGAGCAGTTCTTC. Encoded protein: CASSAAGLAGNNEQFF.

The chain links TRBV6-1 to TRBJ2-1; TRBD2 aligns across 8 bases. The length of the CDR3 is 15 residues. Trimming took 1 base from V and 4 from J; bases not matched to a gene: 3. Germline V gene data show CDR1 as MNHNS and CDR2 as SASEGT. This CDR3 reads CASSEVAGGYNEQFF. CDR3 bases: TGTGCCAGCAGTGAAGTCGCGGGGGGTTACAATGAGCAGTTCTTC.

This chain joins TRBV7-9 and TRBJ1-2; D is undetermined. The germline V gene has CDR1 SEHNR and CDR2 FQNEAQ (reference sequence). The CDR3 loop spans 13 amino acids. The V and J ends lost 3 bases and 7 bases respectively, with 12 bases between them. In DNA, the CDR3 is TGTGCCAGCAGCTTCCAGGAACAGCTTGGCTACACCTTC. Amino acid sequence: CASSFQEQLGYTF.

This clone was seen once. The rearrangement uses TRBV6-5 and TRBJ1-5; D gene uncertain. The CDR3 consists of 14 residues. CDR1 and CDR2 (germline): MNHEY, SVGAGI. The ends were cut back, 5 bases at V and 5 bases at J, with 13 bases in the middle. For the CDR3, the DNA is TGTGCCAGCAGTCGTGCGAGGGAGGATCAGCCCCAGCATTTT. Protein: CASSRAREDQPQHF.

CDR3 coding DNA: TGTGCCAGCAGCTTAGAAACCGGTTCACCCCTCCACTTT. Its translation is CASSLETGSPLHF. The rearrangement uses TRBV7-9 and TRBJ1-6; D call uncertain. Germline V gene lookup returns CDR1 SEHNR and CDR2 FQNEAQ (reference sequence). V was clipped by 1 base and J by 9 bases, with 7 bases between them. The CDR3 consists of 13 residues.

The gene calls are TRBV20-1 and TRBJ1-2, with a possible D match to TRBD1 (6 bases). The germline V and J ends were trimmed by 3 bases and 8 bases, with 10 bases remaining between them. CDR1 and CDR2 from the germline V gene are DFQATT and SNEGSKA (reference sequence). The CDR3 consists of 11 residues. For the CDR3, the DNA is TGCAGTGCTAGCAGTACAGGGGGCTACACCTTC. Translated: CSASSTGGYTF.

A few counts support this clone. The rearrangement uses TRBV18 and TRBJ1-1; D not certain. Looked up from germline, CDR1 is KGHSH and CDR2 is LQKENI. This CDR3 spans 17 amino acids. V lost 4 bases, J lost 4 bases, and 22 bases lay in between. The CDR3 spells CASSQLGLGWGSTEAFF. Here the CDR3 DNA reads TGTGCCAGCTCACAGCTCGGACTGGGCTGGGGTAGCACTGAAGCTTTCTTT.

The chain couples TRBV28 to TRBJ1-6; maybe TRBD1 (5 bases). Trimming pared 4 bases from V and 7 bases from J, leaving 11 bases between. The CDR3 sequence is 14 residues long. Germline V CDR1 and CDR2: MDHEN, SYDVKM. CDR3 in DNA: TGTGCCAGCAGTTCCAAGGGGCGCAATTCACCCCTCCACTTT. It yields the protein CASSSKGRNSPLHF. The complete variable domain, with remaining parts taken from reference TRBV28 and TRBJ1-6, reads DVKVTQSSRYLVKRTGEKVFLECVQDMDHENMFWYRQDPGLGLRLIYFSYDVKMKEKGDIPEGYSVSREKKERFSLILESASTNQTSMYLCASSSKGRNSPLHFGNGTRLTVT.

CDR3 in DNA: TGCAGTGCTAGTGTGGCGTTAGGACAGGGGGTTAACTATGGCTACACCTTC. Protein product: CSASVALGQGVNYGYTF. The V and J genes are TRBV20-1 and TRBJ1-2; TRBD1 matches 10 bases. This CDR3 has 17 amino acids. Germline assignment: CDR1 DFQATT and CDR2 SNEGSKA (reference sequence). V gave up 3 bases and J gave up 1 base; unmatched junction bases: 11.

J is TRBJ2-7 and V is TRBV15; 10 bases are shared with TRBD1. Looked up from germline, CDR1 is LNHNV and CDR2 is YYDKDF (reference sequence). The J segment lost 4 bases and the V segment lost 3 bases, leaving 12 bases of the junction unmatched. The CDR3 runs 17 residues. CDR3 nucleotides: TGTGCCACCAGCAGTCTAAGGGACAGGGGTTCCAGGTACGAGCAGTACTTC. Translating gives CATSSLRDRGSRYEQYF. Supplemented by reference TRBV15 and TRBJ2-7, the full variable domain reads DAMVIQNPRYQVTQFGKPVTLSCSQTLNHNVMYWYQQKSSQAPKLLFHYYDKDFNNEADTPDNFQSRRPNTSFCFLDIRSPGLGDTAMYLCATSSLRDRGSRYEQYFGPGTRLTVT.

This clone was recorded once. The genes are TRBV19 and TRBJ1-4; TRBD1 is a possible D gene (5 bases). V dropped 7 bases and J dropped 6 bases, with 15 bases sitting between them. CDR1 and CDR2 (germline): LNHDA, SQIVND (reference sequence). This CDR3 is 14 amino acids long. CDR3 DNA sequence: TGTGCCAGTAAGAGGTTTGGCAGGGATGAAAAACTGTTTTTT. Protein sequence: CASKRFGRDEKLFF. The full variable domain, in which reference TRBV19 and TRBJ1-4 provide the parts outside the CDR3, is DGGITQSPKYLFRKEGQNVTLSCEQNLNHDAMYWYRQDPGQGLRLIYYSQIVNDFQKGDIAEGYSVSREKKESFPLTVTSAQKNPTAFYLCASKRFGRDEKLFFGSGTQLSVL.

This clone came up once. Other DNA sequences in the sample encode the same CDR3. The J gene is TRBJ1-1, the V gene TRBV14; D ambiguous. Germline V gives CDR1 SGHDN, CDR2 FVKESK. V gave up 0 bases and J gave up 5 bases, with 7 bases separating them. There are 13 residues in the CDR3. The CDR3 bases are TGTGCCAGCAGCCAAGATCGGGGAACTGAAGCTTTCTTT. Translated, it gives CASSQDRGTEAFF.